Presented here are 31 T cell receptor beta chains from one specimen sequenced in a study of T cell changes during pregnancy in multiple sclerosis. The method was immunoSEQ multiplex PCR; TCRdb's version includes in-frame clones alone and lacks a portion of them. This table holds 15,000 or so clones, roughly 93% found once. Material: peripheral blood, obtained in the second trimester of pregnancy. These receptors were collected from a female donor in good health, enrolled as a control in a pregnancy study.

V usage is TRBV7-3 and J usage is TRBJ1-2; TRBD1 is a possible D gene (5 bases). V lost 2 bases, J lost 4 bases, and 8 bases lay in between. The CDR3 has 13 residues. The germline V gene encodes CDR1 SGHTA and CDR2 FQGTGA. The CDR3 sequence is CASSLGGVYGYTF. The CDR3, as DNA: TGTGCCAGCAGCTTAGGAGGGGTCTATGGCTACACCTTC.

The chain combines TRBV10-3 with TRBJ2-2; D is possibly TRBD2 (6 bases). The V end lost 9 bases, the J end lost 3 bases, and 14 bases lay between the germline ends. Germline V gives CDR1 ENHRY, CDR2 SYGVKD. CDR3 length: 14 residues. CDR3: CAISGDRDTGELFF. As DNA, the CDR3 is TGTGCCATTTCGGGGGACCGAGACACCGGGGAGCTGTTTTTT.

V and J are TRBV18 and TRBJ1-2; D perhaps matches TRBD1 (5 bases). This CDR3 has 16 amino acids. Per germline, CDR1 KGHSH and CDR2 LQKENI. The V end was cut by 3 bases, the J end by 4 bases, with 18 bases between. CDR3 coding DNA: TGTGCCAGCTCACCCATCGACAGCCTTGATCCCTATGGCTACACCTTC. It yields the protein CASSPIDSLDPYGYTF. Based on the CDR3 plus reference TRBV18 and TRBJ1-2, the full variable domain is NAGVMQNPRHLVRRRGQEARLRCSPMKGHSHVYWYRQLPEEGLKFMVYLQKENIIDESGMPKERFSAEFPKEGPSILRIQQVVRGDSAAYFCASSPIDSLDPYGYTFGSGTRLTVV.

J is TRBJ2-7 and V is TRBV11-2; tentative D call: TRBD1 (6 bases). The CDR3 runs 14 residues. Trimming left V 5 bases short and J 0 bases short, with 11 bases between. Germline CDR1 is SGHAT and CDR2 is FQNNGV. The CDR3 DNA sequence: TGTGCCAGCAGCCAACGGACAGTCTCCTACGAGCAGTACTTC. Protein product: CASSQRTVSYEQYF.

This chain joins TRBV29-1 and TRBJ2-2, with TRBD2 matching 11 bases. The CDR3 is made up of 18 amino acids. From germline, CDR1 is SQVTM and CDR2 ANQGSEA. V dropped 5 bases and J dropped 8; count of bases not matched to a gene: 19. CDR3 region: CSVPLTSGSDLARGELFF. As DNA, the CDR3 is TGCAGCGTTCCCTTAACTAGCGGGAGTGACCTCGCCCGGGGGGAGCTGTTTTTT.

This chain connects TRBV9 to TRBJ1-3; no definite D call. The CDR3 totals 16 residues. V shed 0 bases and J shed 2 bases, with 12 bases lying between them. Germline V gives CDR1 SGDLS, CDR2 YYNGEE. The CDR3 DNA reads TGTGCCAGCAGCGTAGATGGAGTATTCGCTGGAAACACCATATATTTT. It encodes CASSVDGVFAGNTIYF.

This chain joins TRBV11-3 and TRBJ1-2, with D perhaps TRBD1 (5 bases). From germline, CDR1 is SGHNT and CDR2 YENEEA. The CDR3 length is 15 residues. V lost 2 bases, J lost 2 bases, and 12 bases lay in between. CDR3 nucleotides: TGTGCCAGCAGCTTATCAGGGATCCCAAACTATGGCTACACCTTC. It codes for CASSLSGIPNYGYTF.

The gene calls are TRBV11-2 and TRBJ2-5; 7 bases are shared with TRBD1. In germline, CDR1 is SGHAT, CDR2 FQNNGV. Unmatched junction bases numbered 10, after V lost 4 bases and J lost 5 bases. The CDR3 loop spans 15 amino acids. The CDR3: CASSSRQGLTETQYF. The CDR3 DNA reads TGTGCCAGCAGCTCTCGACAGGGTCTCACGGAGACCCAGTACTTC.

The rearrangement uses TRBV9 and TRBJ2-3, with D perhaps TRBD2 (7 bases). V was trimmed by 4 bases and J by 2 bases, leaving 14 bases between them. This CDR3 spans 15 amino acids. CDR1 SGDLS and CDR2 YYNGEE come from the germline V gene. The CDR3 DNA reads as TGTGCCAGCAGCCCATGGGGGGGCACCACAGATACGCAGTATTTT. Encoded protein: CASSPWGGTTDTQYF.

The rearrangement joins TRBV6-7 to TRBJ1-2; 8 nucleotides line up with TRBD1. TRBV6-7 is reported as an ORF; its role is uncertain. There are 14 residues in the CDR3. V shed 5 bases and J 2 bases; nucleotides not matched to a gene: 4. CDR3 sequence: CASSQDRANYGYTF. CDR3 in DNA: TGTGCCAGCAGTCAGGACAGGGCAAACTATGGCTACACCTTC.

The chain is built from TRBV25-1 and TRBJ2-2, with D possibly matching TRBD2 (6 bases). The germline gives CDR1 MGHDK, CDR2 SYGVNS. The CDR3 length is 15 residues. V was cut by 4 bases and J by 7 bases, with 16 bases left in between. In DNA form, the CDR3 reads TGTGCCAGCAGTGGACAGTGGGACTTGATCGGGGAGCTGTTTTTT. This encodes CASSGQWDLIGELFF.

V and J are TRBV5-1 and TRBJ2-5, with D tentatively TRBD2 (5 bases). CDR1 SGHRS and CDR2 YFSETQ come from the germline V gene. Trimming stripped 1 base from V and 5 bases from J, with 9 bases between. The CDR3 contains 13 residues. Here the CDR3 reads CASSLWAGETQYF. DNA of the CDR3: TGCGCCAGCAGCTTGTGGGCGGGTGAGACCCAGTACTTC.

This clone has only one observation. The J gene is TRBJ2-5, the V gene TRBV7-8, with a tentative D call TRBD1 (6 bases). V dropped 1 base and J dropped 2 bases, with 11 bases sitting between them. CDR3 size: 15 residues. Germline CDR1 is SGHVS and CDR2 is FQNEAQ. CDR3 nucleotides: TGTGCCAGCAGCTTAGAGGACAGAACTCAAGAGACCCAGTACTTC. This translates into CASSLEDRTQETQYF. Variable domain in full (rest from reference TRBV7-8 and TRBJ2-5): GAGVSQSPRYKVAKRGQDVALRCDPISGHVSLFWYQQALGQGPEFLTYFQNEAQLDKSGLPSDRFFAERPEGSVSTLKIQRTQQEDSAVYLCASSLEDRTQETQYFGPGTRLLVL.

The V call is TRBV6-5, the J call TRBJ2-3, with D unresolved. Between the trimmed V and J ends, which lost 7 bases and 1 base, there was a span of 9 bases. Germline CDR1 and CDR2: MNHEY and SVGAGI. This CDR3 spans 13 amino acids. Here the CDR3 reads CASKTRRTDTQYF. For the CDR3, the DNA is TGTGCCAGCAAGACACGCCGCACAGATACGCAGTATTTT.

The chain is built from TRBV15 and TRBJ2-1; TRBD2 is a possible D gene (5 bases). This CDR3 contains 17 residues. The V end was cut by 5 bases, the J end by 2 bases, with 19 bases between. Per germline, CDR1 LNHNV and CDR2 YYDKDF (reference sequence). CDR3 DNA: TGTGCCACCAGCCCACTAGGAGGCCTAACCACCTACAATGAGCAGTTCTTC. Translated: CATSPLGGLTTYNEQFF.

The J gene is TRBJ2-3, the V gene TRBV7-9, with D possibly TRBD2 on 6 matching bases. Deletions cut 5 bases from V and 0 bases from J, with 21 bases between. The CDR3 consists of 18 residues. The germline V gene encodes CDR1 SEHNR and CDR2 FQNEAQ (reference sequence). CDR3 nucleotides: TGTGCCAGCAGCCTCCTGTTGGTTGCGGGGACTAGCACAGATACGCAGTATTTT. Encoded protein: CASSLLLVAGTSTDTQYF.

This chain connects TRBV19 to TRBJ2-7, with 9 bases aligning to TRBD1. The CDR3 totals 15 residues. V gave up 3 bases and J gave up 4 bases; unmatched junction bases: 7. Germline V gene sequence: CDR1 LNHDA, CDR2 SQIVND (reference sequence). The CDR3 nucleotides read TGTGCCAGTAGTATTTTGGGACAGGGAACTTACGAGCAGTACTTC. Protein sequence: CASSILGQGTYEQYF.

The CDR3 loop is CASSPWTSGGGYEQFF. CDR3 nucleotide sequence: TGTGCCAGTAGTCCTTGGACTAGCGGAGGGGGATATGAGCAGTTCTTC. The V and J genes are TRBV19 and TRBJ2-1, with 10 nucleotides matching TRBD2. The CDR3 is made up of 16 amino acids. Germline V gives CDR1 LNHDA, CDR2 SQIVND (reference sequence). V dropped 5 bases and J dropped 8; count of bases not matched to a gene: 12.

V and J are TRBV7-9 and TRBJ1-3; 7 bases are a match to TRBD1. Germline V gene sequence: CDR1 SEHNR, CDR2 FQNEAQ (reference sequence). Germline trimming cut 5 bases from V and 5 bases from J; bases unmatched to any gene: 6. The CDR3 is 14 amino acids. The CDR3 bases are TGTGCCAGCAGCCCCCGGGACAGAAGAAACACCATATATTTT. Translation gives CASSPRDRRNTIYF.

This chain uses TRBV6-5 with TRBJ1-2, with D perhaps TRBD1 (6 bases). The CDR3 is 15 residues long. V lost 6 bases and J 7 bases, leaving 21 bases between the germline ends. Germline lookup yields CDR1 MNHEY and CDR2 SVGAGI. The CDR3 nucleotides read TGTGCCAGCAGGCCAGGGGATGTTCATACGGGTGGCTACACCTTC. Its translation: CASRPGDVHTGGYTF.

The CDR3 is CAWSPGQGIDSPLHF. In nucleotides, the CDR3 is TGTGCCTGGAGCCCGGGACAGGGGATAGATTCACCCCTCCACTTT. V and J are TRBV30 and TRBJ1-6, with TRBD1 matching 10 bases. Germline V gene data show CDR1 as GTSNPN and CDR2 as SVGIG (reference sequence). V was pared by 3 bases and J by 8 bases, with 7 bases of the junction left unmatched. The CDR3 has 15 amino acids.

V and J are TRBV5-5 and TRBJ1-6; tentatively, D is TRBD1 (6 bases). CDR1 and CDR2 (germline): SGHKS, YYEKEE (reference sequence). The CDR3 runs to 15 residues. The V end was cut by 3 bases, the J end by 4 bases, with 11 bases between. The CDR3 DNA reads as TGTGCCAGCAGCTCCGGGACACCTTATAATTCACCCCTCCACTTT. This sequence encodes CASSSGTPYNSPLHF. The variable domain in full, with the rest retrieved from reference TRBV5-5 and TRBJ1-6, is DAGVTQSPTHLIKTRGQQVTLRCSPISGHKSVSWYQQVLGQGPQFIFQYYEKEERGRGNFPDRFSARQFPNYSSELNVNALLLGDSALYLCASSSGTPYNSPLHFGNGTRLTVT.

The chain combines TRBV7-2 with TRBJ2-1; possible D gene TRBD1, 5 bases. The ends were cut back, 1 base at V and 9 bases at J, with 19 bases in the middle. Germline V CDR1 and CDR2: SGHTA, FQGNSA. The length of the CDR3 is 16 residues. The CDR3 region has the DNA TGTGCCAGCAGCTTAGGAGTGGGGCGCGAATTGTCTGAGCAGTTCTTC. It codes for CASSLGVGRELSEQFF.

This clone is a singleton in its sample. J is TRBJ1-6 and V is TRBV4-3, with D uncertain. V was clipped by 4 bases and J by 6 bases, with 19 bases between them. The CDR3 has 17 amino acids. Per germline, CDR1 LGHNA and CDR2 YSLEER. The CDR3 nucleotides read TGCGCCAGCAGCCCAACTACTGGCCCGGGAACTAATTCACCCCTCCACTTT. Translated: CASSPTTGPGTNSPLHF.

The rearrangement links TRBV15 to TRBJ2-2; 7 nucleotides match TRBD1. V shed 4 bases and J 3 bases; nucleotides not matched to a gene: 5. The germline V gene has CDR1 LNHNV and CDR2 YYDKDF (reference sequence). The CDR3 loop spans 15 amino acids. The CDR3 DNA reads as TGTGCCACCAGCACGGGACAGCTCCACACCGGGGAGCTGTTTTTT. It codes for CATSTGQLHTGELFF.

CDR3 residues: CAWSRSRETNYGYTF. The CDR3 nucleotides are TGTGCCTGGAGCCGATCCCGGGAGACTAACTATGGCTACACCTTC. This sequence joins TRBV30 and TRBJ1-2; D is undetermined. CDR1 is GTSNPN and CDR2 is SVGIG in the germline V gene (reference sequence). V was trimmed by 3 bases and J by 0 bases, leaving 14 bases between them. This CDR3 has 15 amino acids.

The chain carries TRBV9 and TRBJ2-1; 12 nucleotides match TRBD2. The CDR3 extends over 15 amino acids. Germline CDR1 reads SGDLS; CDR2 reads YYNGEE. Trimming at V came to 4 bases and at J to 12 bases, leaving 11 bases not matched to a gene. The CDR3 DNA follows: TGTGCCAGCAGCTACTCGTGGACTAGCGGGATGGGGCAGTTCTTC. As protein: CASSYSWTSGMGQFF.

This chain joins TRBV27 and TRBJ1-5; tentative D call: TRBD1 (5 bases). V was cut by 4 bases and J by 5 bases, with 15 bases left in between. CDR1 MNHEY and CDR2 SMNVEV come from the germline V gene (reference sequence). The CDR3 sequence is 15 residues long. CDR3 nucleotides: TGTGCCAGCAGTTCGCTCGCAGGGTATCATCAGCCCCAGCATTTT. It encodes CASSSLAGYHQPQHF.

The V and J genes are TRBV7-9 and TRBJ1-5; no clear D gene. Germline CDR1 is SEHNR and CDR2 is FQNEAQ (reference sequence). There are 14 residues in the CDR3. The V end was cut by 2 bases, the J end by 1 base, with 6 bases between. The CDR3 region is CASSLQQSNQPQHF. The CDR3 DNA reads TGTGCCAGCAGCTTACAACAGAGCAATCAGCCCCAGCATTTT. The full variable domain, its missing parts supplied by reference TRBV7-9 and TRBJ1-5, is DTGVSQNPRHKITKRGQNVTFRCDPISEHNRLYWYRQTLGQGPEFLTYFQNEAQLEKSRLLSDRFSAERPKGSFSTLEIQRTEQGDSAMYLCASSLQQSNQPQHFGDGTRLSIL.

V usage is TRBV10-3 and J usage is TRBJ2-1, with 10 bases fitting TRBD2. The V gene's germline CDR1 is ENHRY and CDR2 SYGVKD. V was clipped by 2 bases and J by 16 bases; unmatched bases: 14. The CDR3 length is 15 residues. CDR3 in amino acids: CAISERKAGGDLDFF. In DNA form, the CDR3 reads TGTGCCATCAGTGAGAGAAAAGCGGGAGGGGATTTGGATTTCTTC.

The chain uses TRBV7-2 and TRBJ1-1, with D maybe TRBD1 (5 bases). The germline CDR1 and CDR2 sequences are SGHTA and FQGNSA. Trimming removed 5 bases at V and 8 bases at J, with 15 bases between. The CDR3 totals 13 residues. The CDR3, as DNA: TGTGCCAGCAGCCCTATAAACAGGATGGAAGCTTTCTTT. It translates to CASSPINRMEAFF.